The present entry profiles one T cell receptor beta chain with its context. The antigen is undetermined. Only one heparinised blood draw was taken per donor, and its volume averaged about 120 mL. Sorted CD4+ subsets: naive, central memory, regulatory, stem cell-like memory (CD45RO/CCR7/CD25/CD127/CD95/CD27 panel). Germline lookup yields CDR1 SGHDT and CDR2 YYEEEE. The CDR3 loop spans 13 amino acids. V dropped 0 bases and J dropped 8 bases, with 8 bases sitting between them. Of the isolated RNA, all was reverse transcribed, and so the sequenced material was expressed TCRB transcripts. Each sample of naive, central memory or regulatory T cells had, on average, around 4 million reads. The protocol was immunoSEQ multiplex PCR, while the TCRdb copy is restricted to in-frame clones and leaves out a portion. The profile shows hundreds of thousands of clones, roughly 13% of them singletons. The source of the sample is a study of beta chain features in type 1 diabetes. The study, taken as a whole, reports: Shortening of TCRB CDR3s, moderate but significant, appeared in all four CD4+ subsets of Type 1 diabetes patients.

This receptor was taken from a man in his late teens or twenties with type 1 diabetes. The chain links TRBV5-6 to TRBJ1-4; D is ambiguous. The sample consisted of naive CD4+ T cells from blood. CDR3 loop: CASSLGATEKLFF. For the CDR3, the DNA is TGTGCCAGCAGCTTGGGAGCTACCGAAAAACTGTTTTTT.